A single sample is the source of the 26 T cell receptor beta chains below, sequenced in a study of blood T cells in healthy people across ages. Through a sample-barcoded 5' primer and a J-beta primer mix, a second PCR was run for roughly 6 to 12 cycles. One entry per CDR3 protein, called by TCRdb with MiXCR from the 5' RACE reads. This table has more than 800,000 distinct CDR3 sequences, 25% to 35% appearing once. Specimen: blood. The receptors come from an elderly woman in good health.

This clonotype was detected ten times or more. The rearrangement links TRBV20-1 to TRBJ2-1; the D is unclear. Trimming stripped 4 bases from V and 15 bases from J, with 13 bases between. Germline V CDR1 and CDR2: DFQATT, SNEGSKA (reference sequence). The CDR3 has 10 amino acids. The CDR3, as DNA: TGCAGTGCTAAGGCCGATAGGTTGTTCTTC. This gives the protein CSAKADRLFF.

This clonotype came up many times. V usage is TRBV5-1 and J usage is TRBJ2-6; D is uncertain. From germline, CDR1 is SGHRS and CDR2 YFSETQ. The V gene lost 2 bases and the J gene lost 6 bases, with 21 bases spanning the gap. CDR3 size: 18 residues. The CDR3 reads CASSLEQHPFQKANVLTF. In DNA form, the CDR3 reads TGCGCCAGCAGCTTAGAGCAGCACCCTTTTCAGAAGGCCAACGTCCTGACTTTC.

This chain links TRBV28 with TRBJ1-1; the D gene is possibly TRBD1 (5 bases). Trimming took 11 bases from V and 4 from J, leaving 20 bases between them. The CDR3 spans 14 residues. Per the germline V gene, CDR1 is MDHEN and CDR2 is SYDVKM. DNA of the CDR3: TGTGCCTTGGGGGACGAGGCGCGGGGCACTGAAGCTTTCTTT. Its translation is CALGDEARGTEAFF.

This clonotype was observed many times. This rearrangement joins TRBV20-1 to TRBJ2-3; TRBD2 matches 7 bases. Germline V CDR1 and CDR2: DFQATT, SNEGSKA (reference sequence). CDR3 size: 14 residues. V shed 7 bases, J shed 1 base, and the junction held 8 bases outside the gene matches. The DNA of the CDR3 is TGCAGTGTTCGGCGGGGGATAGGCACAGATACGCAGTATTTT. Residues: CSVRRGIGTDTQYF.

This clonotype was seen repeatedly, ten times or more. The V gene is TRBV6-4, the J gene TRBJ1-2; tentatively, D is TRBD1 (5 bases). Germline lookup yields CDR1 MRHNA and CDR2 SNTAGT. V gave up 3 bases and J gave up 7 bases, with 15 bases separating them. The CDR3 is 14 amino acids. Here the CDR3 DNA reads TGTGCCAGCAGTGAATCGGACACTCGAGGTGGCTACACCTTC. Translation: CASSESDTRGGYTF.

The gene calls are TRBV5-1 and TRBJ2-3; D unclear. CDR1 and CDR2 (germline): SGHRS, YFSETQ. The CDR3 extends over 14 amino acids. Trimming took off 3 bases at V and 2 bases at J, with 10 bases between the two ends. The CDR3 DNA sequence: TGCGCCAGCAGCTGGACCGACCACACAGATACGCAGTATTTT. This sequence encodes CASSWTDHTDTQYF.

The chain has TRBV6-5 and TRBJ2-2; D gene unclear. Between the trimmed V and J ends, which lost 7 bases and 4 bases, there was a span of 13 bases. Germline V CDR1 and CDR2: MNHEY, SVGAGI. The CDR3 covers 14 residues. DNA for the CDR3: TGTGCCAGCACCCCGGACGGAAGCACCGGGGAGCTGTTTTTT. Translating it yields CASTPDGSTGELFF.

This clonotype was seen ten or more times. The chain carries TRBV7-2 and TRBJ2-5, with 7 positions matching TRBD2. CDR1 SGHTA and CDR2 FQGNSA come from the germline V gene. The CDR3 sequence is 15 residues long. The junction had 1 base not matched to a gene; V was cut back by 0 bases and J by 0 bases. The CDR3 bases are TGTGCCAGCAGCTTAGCAGCGGGGTACCAAGAGACCCAGTACTTC. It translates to CASSLAAGYQETQYF.

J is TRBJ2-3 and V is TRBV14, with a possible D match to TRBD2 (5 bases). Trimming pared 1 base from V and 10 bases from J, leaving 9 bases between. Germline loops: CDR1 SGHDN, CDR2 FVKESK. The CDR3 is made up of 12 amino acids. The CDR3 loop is CASSQARDAQYF. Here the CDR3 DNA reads TGTGCCAGCAGCCAAGCGAGGGATGCGCAGTATTTT.

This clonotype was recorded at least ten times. The CDR3 DNA is TGCAGTGCTAGCCTTCGGGAACCTTTCTATGGCTACACCTTC. Its translation is CSASLREPFYGYTF. The rearrangement joins TRBV20-1 to TRBJ1-2; D gene uncertain. The V end lost 3 bases, the J end lost 4 bases, and 15 bases lay between the germline ends. This CDR3 region has 14 residues. The germline CDR1 and CDR2 sequences are DFQATT and SNEGSKA (reference sequence).

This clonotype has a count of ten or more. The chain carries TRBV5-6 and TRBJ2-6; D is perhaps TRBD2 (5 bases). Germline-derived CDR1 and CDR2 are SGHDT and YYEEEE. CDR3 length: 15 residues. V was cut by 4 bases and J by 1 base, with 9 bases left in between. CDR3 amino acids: CASSTAASGANVLTF. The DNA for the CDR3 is TGTGCCAGCAGCACAGCGGCTTCTGGGGCCAACGTCCTGACTTTC.

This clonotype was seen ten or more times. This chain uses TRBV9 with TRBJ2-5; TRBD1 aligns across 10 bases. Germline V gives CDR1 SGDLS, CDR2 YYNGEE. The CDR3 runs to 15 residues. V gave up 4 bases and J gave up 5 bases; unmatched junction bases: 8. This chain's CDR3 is CASSLRQGALETQYF. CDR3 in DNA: TGTGCCAGCAGCTTGCGACAGGGGGCTTTGGAGACCCAGTACTTC.

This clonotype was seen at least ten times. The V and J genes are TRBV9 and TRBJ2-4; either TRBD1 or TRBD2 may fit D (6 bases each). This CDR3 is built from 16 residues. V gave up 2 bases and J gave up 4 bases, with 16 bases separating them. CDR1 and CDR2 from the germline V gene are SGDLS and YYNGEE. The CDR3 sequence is CASSVRRGVRKNIQYF. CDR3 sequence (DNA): TGTGCCAGCAGCGTCAGAAGGGGGGTTAGGAAAAACATTCAGTACTTC.

The CDR3 spells CASSQEYALRGAHTGELFF. CDR3 nucleotide sequence: TGTGCCAGCAGCCAGGAATACGCCTTGCGGGGGGCTCACACCGGGGAGCTGTTTTTT. This sequence joins TRBV7-9 and TRBJ2-2; 8 bases agree with TRBD2. Trimming took 5 bases from V and 3 from J; bases not matched to a gene: 17. CDR3 length: 19 amino acids. Germline CDR1 is SEHNR and CDR2 is FQNEAQ (reference sequence).

The CDR3 nucleotides read TGCAGTGCTACTAAACCCCGCAATCAGCCCCAGCATTTT. Amino acid sequence: CSATKPRNQPQHF. The V and J genes are TRBV20-1 and TRBJ1-5, with unresolved D. Germline assignment: CDR1 DFQATT and CDR2 SNEGSKA (reference sequence). Trimming shortened V by 4 bases and J by 2 bases, and 9 bases separated the two germline ends. CDR3 size: 13 residues.

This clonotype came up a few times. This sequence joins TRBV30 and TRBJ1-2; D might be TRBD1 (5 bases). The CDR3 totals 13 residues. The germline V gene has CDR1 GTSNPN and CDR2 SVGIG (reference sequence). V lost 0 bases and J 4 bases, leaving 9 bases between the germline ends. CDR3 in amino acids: CAWSVRAGYGYTF. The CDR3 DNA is TGTGCCTGGAGTGTCAGGGCTGGCTATGGCTACACCTTC.

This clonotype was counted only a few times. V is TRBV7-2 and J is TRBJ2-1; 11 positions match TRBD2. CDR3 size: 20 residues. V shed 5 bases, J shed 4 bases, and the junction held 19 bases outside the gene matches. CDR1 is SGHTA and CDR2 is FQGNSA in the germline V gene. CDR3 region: CTSSPRGSGGGSYLYNEQFF. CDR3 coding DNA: TGTACCAGCAGCCCGAGAGGTAGCGGGGGGGGAAGTTACCTATACAATGAGCAGTTCTTC.

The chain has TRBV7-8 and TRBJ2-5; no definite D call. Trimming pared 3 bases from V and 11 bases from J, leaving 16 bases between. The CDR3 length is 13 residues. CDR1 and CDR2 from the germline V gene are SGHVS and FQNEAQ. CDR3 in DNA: TGTGCCAGCAGCTTGTACATGAACAATGAGCAGTACTTC. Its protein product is CASSLYMNNEQYF.

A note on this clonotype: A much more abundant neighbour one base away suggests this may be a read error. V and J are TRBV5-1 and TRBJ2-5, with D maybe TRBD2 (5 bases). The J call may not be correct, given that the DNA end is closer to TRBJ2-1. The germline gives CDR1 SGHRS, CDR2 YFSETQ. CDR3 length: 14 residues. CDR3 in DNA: TGCGCCAGCAGCTACGGGAACCGTCAAGAGACCCAGTTCTTC. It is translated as CASSYGNRQETQFF.

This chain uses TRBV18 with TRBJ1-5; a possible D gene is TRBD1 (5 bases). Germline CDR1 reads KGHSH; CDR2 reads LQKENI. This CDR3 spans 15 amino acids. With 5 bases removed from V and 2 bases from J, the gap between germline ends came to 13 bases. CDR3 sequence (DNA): TGTGCCAGCTCATGGCAGGGCGTGGGCAATCAGCCCCAGCATTTT. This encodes CASSWQGVGNQPQHF.

CDR3 loop: CASNKQGINEQYF. Here the CDR3 DNA reads TGTGCCAGCAACAAACAGGGTATTAACGAGCAGTACTTC. The genes are TRBV6-5 and TRBJ2-4, with D perhaps TRBD1 (6 bases). Near its end, the DNA agrees better with TRBJ2-7, so the J call may be wrong. CDR3 size: 13 residues. In germline, CDR1 is MNHEY, CDR2 SVGAGI.

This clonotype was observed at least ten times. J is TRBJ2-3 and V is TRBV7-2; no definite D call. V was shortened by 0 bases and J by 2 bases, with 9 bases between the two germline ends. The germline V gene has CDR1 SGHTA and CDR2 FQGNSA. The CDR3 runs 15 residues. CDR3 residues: CASSLANPPTDTQYF. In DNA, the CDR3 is TGTGCCAGCAGCTTAGCTAACCCGCCCACAGATACGCAGTATTTT.

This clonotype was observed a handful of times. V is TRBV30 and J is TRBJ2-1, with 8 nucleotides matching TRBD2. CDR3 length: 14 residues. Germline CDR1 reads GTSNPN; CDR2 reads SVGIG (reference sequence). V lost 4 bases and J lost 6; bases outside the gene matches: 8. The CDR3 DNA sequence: TGTGCCTGGAAGGGCGAGCTAGCGGGCAATGAGCAGTTCTTC. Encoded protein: CAWKGELAGNEQFF.

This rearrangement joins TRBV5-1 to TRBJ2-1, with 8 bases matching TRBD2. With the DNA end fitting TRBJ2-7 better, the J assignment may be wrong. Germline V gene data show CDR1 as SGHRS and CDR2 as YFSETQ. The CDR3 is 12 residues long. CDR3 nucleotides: TGCGCCAGCAGCACGCGGGGGGTCGAGCAGTACTTC. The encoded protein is CASSTRGVEQYF.

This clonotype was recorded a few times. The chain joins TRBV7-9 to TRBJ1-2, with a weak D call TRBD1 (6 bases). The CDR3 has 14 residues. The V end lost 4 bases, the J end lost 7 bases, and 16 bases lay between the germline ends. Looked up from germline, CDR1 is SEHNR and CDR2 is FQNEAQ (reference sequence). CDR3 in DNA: TGTGCCAGCAGCTACGGTCCCAGGGGTGGTGGCTACACCTTC. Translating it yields CASSYGPRGGGYTF. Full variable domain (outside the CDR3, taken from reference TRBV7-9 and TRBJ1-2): DTGVSQNPRHKITKRGQNVTFRCDPISEHNRLYWYRQTLGQGPEFLTYFQNEAQLEKSRLLSDRFSAERPKGSFSTLEIQRTEQGDSAMYLCASSYGPRGGGYTFGSGTRLTVV.

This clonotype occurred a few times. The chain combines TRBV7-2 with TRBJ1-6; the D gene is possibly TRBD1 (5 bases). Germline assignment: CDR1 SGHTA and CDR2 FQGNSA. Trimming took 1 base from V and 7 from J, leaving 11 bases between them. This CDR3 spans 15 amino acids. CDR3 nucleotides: TGTGCCAGCAGCTTAGTTTTCGGGGGGAATTCACCCCTCCACTTT. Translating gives CASSLVFGGNSPLHF.